This T cell receptor (beta chain) was captured by sequencing in a study of shared clonotypes between healthy human individuals. This CDR3 has 13 amino acids. CDR1 and CDR2 (germline): MDHEN, SYDVKM. The ends were cut back, 11 bases at V and 5 bases at J, with 16 bases in the middle. This clone was found a few times. The table came from immunoSEQ multiplex PCR; TCRdb's copy has only in-frame clones and leaves some out. The repertoire holds a few hundred thousand clones, with 97% as singletons. This sequence originates from a woman under 40 in good health. The chain carries TRBV28 and TRBJ1-5, with a weak D call TRBD1 (5 bases). The specimen sequenced was naive CD4+ T cells sorted from blood. Indicated subset: CD45RA+ positively selected. The DNA for the CDR3 is TGTGCCGGCTGGAGGGGAGTGGATCAGCCCCAGCATTTT. This codes for CAGWRGVDQPQHF.